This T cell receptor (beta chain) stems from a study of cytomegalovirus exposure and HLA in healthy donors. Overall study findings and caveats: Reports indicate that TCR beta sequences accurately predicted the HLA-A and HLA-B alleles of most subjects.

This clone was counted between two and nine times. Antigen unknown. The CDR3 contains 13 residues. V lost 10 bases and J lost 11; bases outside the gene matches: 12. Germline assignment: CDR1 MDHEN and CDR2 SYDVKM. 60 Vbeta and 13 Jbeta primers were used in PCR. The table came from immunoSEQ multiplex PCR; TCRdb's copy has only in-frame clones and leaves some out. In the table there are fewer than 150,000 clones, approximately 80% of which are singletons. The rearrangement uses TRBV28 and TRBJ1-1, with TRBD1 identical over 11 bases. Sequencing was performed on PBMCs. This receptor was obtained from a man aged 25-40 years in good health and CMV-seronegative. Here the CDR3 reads CAIVRTGGQRAFF. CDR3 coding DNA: TGTGCCATCGTACGGACAGGGGGCCAAAGGGCTTTCTTT.